This T cell receptor beta chain was retrieved from a study of T cell clusters in autoimmune cytopenias. TRB was amplified from about 270 ng of peripheral blood genomic DNA per sample. General study findings and limits: TRB repertoire shifts in secondary cytopenia and chronic lymphocytic leukemia mostly reflected lymphoma, not autoimmunity.

Considering frequency, this clonotype is medium-sized (0.01 to 0.1%). Antigen specificity is unknown. TRB was amplified by touch-down multiplex PCR, primer pools A and B combined. TCRdb reprocessed the multiplex PCR reads; each CDR3 protein has one entry and no DNA is given. The listing records 8,000 to 8,500 distinct CDR3 sequences. This CDR3 region has 13 residues. The germline V gene encodes CDR1 SQVTM and CDR2 ANQGSEA. The chain couples TRBV29-1 to TRBJ1-4; there is no DNA to check the TCRdb D call of TRBD1. The TCR sequence derives from a human donor with an autoimmune cytopenia or autoimmune hepatitis (not recorded which). The sequencing input was peripheral blood. CDR3 region: CSVEGGVDEKLFF.